The 21 T cell receptor beta chains given below trace back to one sample, sequenced in a study of CD8 T cells in Susac syndrome. After extraction with the RNeasy kit, about 0.45 to 1 ug of the RNA was reverse transcribed using random hexamers. TCRdb ran MiXCR on the immunoSEQ multiplex PCR reads and lists one entry per CDR3 protein. The data hold approximately 220,000 distinct CDR3 sequences, with around nine tenths observed a single time. Specimen: CD8+ T cells from PBMCs. Source of these receptors: a human donor with multiple sclerosis.

The chain couples TRBV4-1 to TRBJ2-7, with D maybe TRBD1 (6 bases). Looked up from germline, CDR1 is MGHRA and CDR2 is YSYEKL. V was pared by 4 bases and J by 3 bases, with 19 bases between. The CDR3 sequence is 16 residues long. CDR3 bases: TGCGCCAGCAGCCTACAGCCCAGGGGACACCTCTACGAGCAGTACTTC. This translates into CASSLQPRGHLYEQYF.

The gene calls are TRBV18 and TRBJ2-5; 7 nucleotides match TRBD1. The V and J ends lost 1 base and 1 base, in that order; junction bases with no gene match: 3. The CDR3 length is 15 residues. CDR1 and CDR2 from the germline V gene are KGHSH and LQKENI. Written as DNA, the CDR3 is TGTGCCAGCTCACCACGGGACAGAGCCCAAGAGACCCAGTACTTC. It is translated as CASSPRDRAQETQYF.

The chain links TRBV4-3 to TRBJ2-1; D might be TRBD2 (6 bases). The ends were cut back, 4 bases at V and 6 bases at J, with 10 bases in the middle. This CDR3 comprises 13 residues. The germline CDR1 and CDR2 sequences are LGHNA and YSLEER. The CDR3 sequence: CASSLLTSNEQFF. The CDR3 region has the DNA TGCGCCAGCAGCCTCCTGACTAGCAATGAGCAGTTCTTC.

This chain uses TRBV13 with TRBJ1-2; D uncertain. V was trimmed by 0 bases and J by 6 bases, leaving 8 bases between them. The CDR3 length is 13 residues. From germline, CDR1 is PRHDT and CDR2 FYEKMQ (reference sequence). CDR3 sequence (DNA): TGTGCCAGCAGCTTAGGTGGTGTTCATGGCTACACCTTC. Translating gives CASSLGGVHGYTF. Full variable domain (outside the CDR3, taken from reference TRBV13 and TRBJ1-2): AAGVIQSPRHLIKEKRETATLKCYPIPRHDTVYWYQQGPGQDPQFLISFYEKMQSDKGSIPDRFSAQQFSDYHSELNMSSLELGDSALYFCASSLGGVHGYTFGSGTRLTVV.

This chain joins TRBV7-9 and TRBJ1-3, with 8 nucleotides matching TRBD1. CDR3 length: 15 residues. Germline lookup yields CDR1 SEHNR and CDR2 FQNEAQ (reference sequence). The J segment lost 2 bases and the V segment lost 2 bases, leaving 2 bases of the junction unmatched. CDR3 sequence reads: CASSLQTGAGNTIYF. The CDR3 DNA is TGTGCCAGCAGCTTACAGACAGGGGCTGGAAACACCATATATTTT.

This clonotype was counted once. V gene TRBV13 combines with J gene TRBJ1-4; D unclear. Germline CDR1 PRHDT, CDR2 FYEKMQ (reference sequence). The CDR3 runs to 16 residues. Trimming left V 3 bases short and J 8 bases short, with 19 bases between. As DNA, the CDR3 is TGTGCCAGCAGCTTCTCCTACCCGGTGGACGGGGAAAAACTGTTTTTT. This gives the protein CASSFSYPVDGEKLFF.

The rearrangement links TRBV5-6 to TRBJ2-2; 10 bases agree with TRBD2. CDR1 is SGHDT, CDR2 YYEEEE, per germline. The trim removed 5 bases at V and 1 base at J, leaving 5 bases unmatched. The CDR3 spans 16 residues. The CDR3 DNA follows: TGTGCCAGCAGTTTCGGACTAGCGGAGAACACCGGGGAGCTGTTTTTT. It codes for CASSFGLAENTGELFF.

The chain carries TRBV7-3 and TRBJ2-5, with D possibly being TRBD2 (7 bases). The CDR3 consists of 15 residues. V lost 5 bases and J lost 2, with 15 bases in between. Germline V gives CDR1 SGHTA, CDR2 FQGTGA. The CDR3 DNA reads as TGTGCCAGCAGCCCCTTTGGGGGGGCGCAAGAGACCCAGTACTTC. Translated: CASSPFGGAQETQYF.

The chain has TRBV7-3 and TRBJ2-2; D is possibly TRBD2 (6 bases). The V gene's germline CDR1 is SGHTA and CDR2 FQGTGA. The CDR3 is made up of 15 amino acids. Trimming pared 3 bases from V and 5 bases from J, leaving 13 bases between. Written as DNA, the CDR3 is TGTGCCAGCAGCTTGGGGCTAGCGAGAACCGGGGAGCTGTTTTTT. Protein product: CASSLGLARTGELFF.

The J gene is TRBJ2-6, the V gene TRBV6-6, with TRBD2 as a possible D gene (6 bases). V dropped 5 bases and J dropped 15 bases, with 11 bases sitting between them. From germline, CDR1 is MNHNY and CDR2 SVGAGI (reference sequence). This CDR3 has 11 residues. CDR3 sequence reads: CASSNSGALTF. In DNA, the CDR3 is TGTGCCAGCAGTAATTCGGGAGCCCTGACTTTC.

Only a few counts were recorded for this clonotype. The chain combines TRBV30 with TRBJ1-2; D gene uncertain. V lost 0 bases and J lost 4, with 9 bases in between. The germline V gene has CDR1 GTSNPN and CDR2 SVGIG (reference sequence). The CDR3 runs to 13 residues. CDR3 sequence (DNA): TGTGCCTGGAGTGTACACCCGGGCTATGGCTACACCTTC. This gives the protein CAWSVHPGYGYTF.

This clonotype was detected once. J is TRBJ2-1 and V is TRBV9; D gene unclear. The germline gives CDR1 SGDLS, CDR2 YYNGEE. V shed 4 bases and J shed 0 bases, with 11 bases lying between them. CDR3 length: 15 amino acids. CDR3: CASSPFGSSYNEQFF. In DNA form, the CDR3 reads TGTGCCAGCAGCCCGTTTGGCAGCTCCTACAATGAGCAGTTCTTC. Combining the CDR3 with reference TRBV9 and TRBJ2-1 gives the whole variable domain DSGVTQTPKHLITATGQRVTLRCSPRSGDLSVYWYQQSLDQGLQFLIQYYNGEERAKGNILERFSAQQFPDLHSELNLSSLELGDSALYFCASSPFGSSYNEQFFGPGTRLTVL.

This chain joins TRBV12-3 or TRBV12-4 and TRBJ2-1; D remains unclear. Trimming left V 1 base short and J 2 bases short, with 9 bases between. The CDR3 length is 15 residues. CDR3 DNA sequence: TGTGCCAGCAGTTTAGTTTGGGCTGCCTACAATGAGCAGTTCTTC. Amino acids: CASSLVWAAYNEQFF.

The chain has TRBV30 and TRBJ2-2, with TRBD1 as a possible D gene (6 bases). V was pared by 0 bases and J by 6 bases, with 14 bases between. This CDR3 comprises 15 residues. Germline lookup yields CDR1 GTSNPN and CDR2 SVGIG (reference sequence). The CDR3: CAWSVYGDTAGELFF. The CDR3 nucleotides are TGTGCCTGGAGTGTGTACGGGGACACGGCCGGGGAGCTGTTTTTT.

V and J are TRBV2 and TRBJ2-3, with a possible D match to TRBD2 (5 bases). The ends were cut back, 2 bases at V and 1 base at J, with 13 bases in the middle. The CDR3 extends over 16 amino acids. From germline, CDR1 is SNHLY and CDR2 FYNNEI. The CDR3 sequence: CASSEPRASRTDTQYF. The CDR3, as DNA: TGTGCCAGCAGTGAACCTCGGGCTAGCCGCACAGATACGCAGTATTTT.

This sequence joins TRBV7-9 and TRBJ1-4; D is ambiguous. The V gene lost 4 bases and the J gene lost 0 bases, with 9 bases spanning the gap. Germline V gene lookup returns CDR1 SEHNR and CDR2 FQNEAQ (reference sequence). The CDR3 is 15 amino acids. CDR3 sequence (DNA): TGTGCCAGCAGCTCCTCAGAAGCAACTAATGAAAAACTGTTTTTT. This sequence encodes CASSSSEATNEKLFF.

The chain has TRBV3-1 and TRBJ2-1; D is unresolved. Germline V gene data show CDR1 as LGHDT and CDR2 as YNNKEL (reference sequence). V was clipped by 2 bases and J by 2 bases, with 16 bases between them. This CDR3 comprises 17 residues. Here the CDR3 DNA reads TGTGCCAGCAGCCAAATACCCCTAGATTTCCCCTACAATGAGCAGTTCTTC. Amino acid sequence: CASSQIPLDFPYNEQFF.

The V call is TRBV6-5, the J call TRBJ2-3; 11 bases are shared with TRBD2. Germline V gene sequence: CDR1 MNHEY, CDR2 SVGAGI. This CDR3 is 15 amino acids long. Trimming cost V 6 bases and J 5 bases; bases outside gene matches: 7. DNA for the CDR3: TGTGCCAGCAGACCTAGCGGGGGGTCGGTAGATACGCAGTATTTT. This translates into CASRPSGGSVDTQYF.

The chain is built from TRBV6-6 and TRBJ2-3, with TRBD2 as a possible D gene (5 bases). The CDR3 runs to 14 residues. The ends were cut back, 10 bases at V and 2 bases at J, with 16 bases in the middle. Germline CDR1 reads MNHNY; CDR2 reads SVGAGI (reference sequence). CDR3 coding DNA: TGTGCCATCGGGAAGGGAATTTTCACAGATACGCAGTATTTT. Translated, it gives CAIGKGIFTDTQYF.

This clonotype was counted once. The chain has TRBV13 and TRBJ2-3; possible D gene TRBD2, 5 bases. V dropped 6 bases and J dropped 7 bases, with 20 bases sitting between them. The V gene's germline CDR1 is PRHDT and CDR2 FYEKMQ (reference sequence). The CDR3 consists of 15 residues. CDR3 nucleotide sequence: TGTGCCAGCAGGAAACTGGTGGCGGAGGATTATACGCAGTATTTT. It specifies CASRKLVAEDYTQYF.

The chain couples TRBV7-2 to TRBJ2-3, with D unclear. The germline V gene encodes CDR1 SGHTA and CDR2 FQGNSA. Trimming pared 2 bases from V and 2 bases from J, leaving 11 bases between. This CDR3 is 15 amino acids long. CDR3 protein: CASSLLETLTDTQYF. The CDR3 bases are TGTGCCAGCAGCTTACTGGAGACTCTCACAGATACGCAGTATTTT.